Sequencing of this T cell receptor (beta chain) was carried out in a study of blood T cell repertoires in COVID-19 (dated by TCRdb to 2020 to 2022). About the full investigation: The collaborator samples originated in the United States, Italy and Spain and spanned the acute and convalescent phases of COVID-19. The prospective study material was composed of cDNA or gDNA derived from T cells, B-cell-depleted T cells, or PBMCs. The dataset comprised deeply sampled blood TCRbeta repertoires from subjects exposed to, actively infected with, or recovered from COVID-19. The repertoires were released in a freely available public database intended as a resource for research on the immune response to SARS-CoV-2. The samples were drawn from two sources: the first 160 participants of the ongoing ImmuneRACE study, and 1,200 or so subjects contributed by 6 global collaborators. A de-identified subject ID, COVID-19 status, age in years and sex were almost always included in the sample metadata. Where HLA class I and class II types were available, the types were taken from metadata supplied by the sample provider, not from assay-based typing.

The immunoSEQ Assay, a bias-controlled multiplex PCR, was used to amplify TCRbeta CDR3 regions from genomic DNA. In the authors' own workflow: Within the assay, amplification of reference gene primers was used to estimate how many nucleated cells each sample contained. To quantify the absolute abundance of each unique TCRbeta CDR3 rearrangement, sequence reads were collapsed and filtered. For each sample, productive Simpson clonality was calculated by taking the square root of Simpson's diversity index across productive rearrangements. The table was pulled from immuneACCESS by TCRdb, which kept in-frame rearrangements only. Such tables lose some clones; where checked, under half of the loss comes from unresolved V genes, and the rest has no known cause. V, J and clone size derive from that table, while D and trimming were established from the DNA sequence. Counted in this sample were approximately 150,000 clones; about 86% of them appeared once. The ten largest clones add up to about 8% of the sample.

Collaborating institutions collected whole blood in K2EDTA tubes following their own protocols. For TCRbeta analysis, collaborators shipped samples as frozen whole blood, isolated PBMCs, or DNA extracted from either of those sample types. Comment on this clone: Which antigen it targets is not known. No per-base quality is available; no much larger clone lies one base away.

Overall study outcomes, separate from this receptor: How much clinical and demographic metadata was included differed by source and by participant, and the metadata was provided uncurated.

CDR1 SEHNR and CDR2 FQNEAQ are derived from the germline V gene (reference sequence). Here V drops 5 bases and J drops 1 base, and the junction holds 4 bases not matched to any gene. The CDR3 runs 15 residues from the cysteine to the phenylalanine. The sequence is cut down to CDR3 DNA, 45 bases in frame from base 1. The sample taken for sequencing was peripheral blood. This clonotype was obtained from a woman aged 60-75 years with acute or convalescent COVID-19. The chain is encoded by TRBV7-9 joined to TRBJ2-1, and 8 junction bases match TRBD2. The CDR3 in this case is CASSAGTSSYNEQFF. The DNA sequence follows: TGTGCCAGCAGCGCTGGGACTAGTTCCTACAATGAGCAGTTCTTC.